Listed below are T cell receptor beta chains from one sample, sequenced in a study of blood T cell repertoires in COVID-19. TCRdb keeps only in-frame clones here, not all; method: immunoSEQ multiplex PCR. The repertoire has 650,000 to 800,000 clones, 85% to 90% of them found once; the top ten carry about 0.24%. Sequencing was done on a sample of peripheral blood. Every receptor here comes from a woman aged 18-29 years with acute or convalescent COVID-19. Each CDR3 is given with its conserved first and last residue. D genes are given only for firm matches. A row's size may be missing; if present it is once, few, many or a size class.

J,size,D,V,CDR3,DNA
TRBJ1-5,-,TRBD1,TRBV2,CASRSGTGGNYQPQHF,TGTGCCAGCAGATCCGGGACAGGGGGCAATTATCAGCCCCAGCATTTT
TRBJ1-5,once,-,TRBV11-2,CASSSTGYQPQHF,TGTGCCAGCAGTTCAACAGGTTACCAGCCCCAGCATTTT
TRBJ2-1,-,TRBD1,TRBV6-2/TRBV6-3,CASSYSPGGSNEQFF,TGTGCCAGCAGTTACTCTCCAGGGGGCTCAAATGAGCAGTTCTTC
TRBJ1-1,-,-,TRBV9,CASSLPTGNTEAFF,TGTGCCAGCAGCCTTCCAACGGGAAACACTGAAGCTTTCTTT
TRBJ2-7,-,-,TRBV12-3/TRBV12-4,CASRQGASYEQYF,TGTGCCAGCAGACAGGGCGCCTCCTACGAGCAGTACTTC
TRBJ1-4,-,-,TRBV9,CASSVGGATNEKLFF,TGTGCCAGCAGCGTAGGAGGTGCAACTAATGAAAAACTGTTTTTT
TRBJ1-5,-,-,TRBV12-3/TRBV12-4,CASSWTNQPQHF,TGTGCCAGCAGTTGGACAAATCAGCCCCAGCATTTT
TRBJ2-1,-,TRBD1,TRBV7-2,CASSVGQGRYNEQFF,TGTGCCAGCAGCGTCGGACAGGGGAGGTACAATGAGCAGTTCTTC
TRBJ2-7,once,-,TRBV10-3,CAISGNGVQQYF,TGTGCCATCAGTGGGAACGGGGTCCAGCAGTACTTC
TRBJ2-5,-,TRBD2,TRBV4-1,CASSQGRARTSEETQYF,TGCGCCAGCAGCCAAGGGCGGGCTAGGACTAGCGAAGAGACCCAGTACTTC
TRBJ1-2,-,TRBD1,TRBV6-5,CASSPGGQINYGYTF,TGTGCCAGCAGTCCAGGGGGGCAGATTAACTATGGCTACACCTTC
TRBJ1-2,-,-,TRBV10-2,CASSGGSAHGYTF,TGCGCCAGCAGTGGGGGCTCGGCTCATGGGTACACCTTC
TRBJ1-6,few,-,TRBV7-8,CASSTNSDDSPLHF,TGTGCCAGCAGCACTAACTCGGATGATTCACCCCTCCACTTT
TRBJ1-3,few,-,TRBV7-9,CASSHSQDPSGNTIYF,TGTGCCAGCAGCCACTCACAGGATCCCTCTGGAAACACCATATATTTT
TRBJ2-7,-,-,TRBV7-9,CASSWRQVTYGEQYF,TGTGCCAGCAGCTGGAGGCAAGTAACCTACGGCGAGCAGTACTTC
TRBJ1-1,-,-,TRBV5-6,CASTGLPGFGTEAFF,TGTGCCAGCACGGGATTGCCGGGATTCGGCACTGAAGCTTTCTTT
TRBJ2-1,-,TRBD2,TRBV11-2,CASSSLAGGRGNEQFF,TGTGCCAGCAGTTCGCTAGCGGGGGGGAGAGGGAATGAGCAGTTCTTC
TRBJ1-1,-,TRBD1,TRBV27,CASSPKPYSGGNTEAFF,TGTGCCAGCAGCCCGAAGCCGTATTCAGGGGGGAACACTGAAGCTTTCTTT
TRBJ1-2,-,TRBD1,TRBV4-2,CASSRERKGQGFGYTF,TGTGCCAGCAGCCGGGAGAGGAAGGGACAGGGTTTTGGCTACACCTTC
TRBJ1-2,few,-,TRBV5-1,CASSLLPGNNYGYTF,TGCGCCAGCAGCTTGCTCCCAGGGAATAACTATGGCTACACCTTC
TRBJ1-5,-,-,TRBV4-2,CASSQGGGGIRHDQPQHF,TGTGCCAGCAGCCAAGGGGGCGGGGGGATAAGACACGATCAGCCCCAGCATTTT
TRBJ1-2,-,-,TRBV3-1/TRBV3-2,CASSLPNPSSGYTF,TGTGCCAGCAGCCTCCCAAACCCCTCCAGTGGCTACACCTTC
TRBJ1-1,-,-,TRBV7-2,CASSLVLGSKGVGAFF,TGTGCCAGCAGCTTAGTTCTTGGGTCGAAGGGGGTTGGAGCTTTCTTT
TRBJ1-3,-,TRBD1,TRBV23-1,CANQRTGTSGNTIYF,TGCGCCAACCAGCGGACAGGTACCTCTGGAAACACCATATATTTT
TRBJ2-2,-,-,TRBV19,CASNPSVAQIGELFF,TGTGCCAGTAACCCCTCAGTAGCCCAAATCGGGGAGCTGTTTTTT
TRBJ1-1,-,-,TRBV11-2,CASSLDMQGRSTEAFF,TGTGCCAGCAGCTTAGATATGCAGGGAAGGAGCACTGAAGCTTTCTTT
TRBJ1-1,-,-,TRBV5-1,CASSRTANTEAFF,TGCGCCAGCAGTCGGACAGCTAACACTGAAGCTTTCTTT
TRBJ1-5,-,TRBD1,TRBV6-2/TRBV6-3,CASSYGDRVPQPQHF,TGTGCCAGCAGTTACGGAGACAGGGTGCCTCAGCCCCAGCATTTT
TRBJ1-5,-,TRBD1,TRBV27,CASSAQGARGFQPQHF,TGTGCCAGCAGTGCCCAGGGGGCGAGGGGATTTCAGCCCCAGCATTTT
TRBJ1-4,-,-,TRBV24-1,CATSDPRATNEKLFF,TGTGCCACCAGTGATCCTCGAGCAACTAATGAAAAACTGTTTTTT
TRBJ2-2,-,-,TRBV29-1,CSVYGVRGTRPGELFF,TGCAGCGTTTATGGGGTCCGGGGAACTCGACCCGGGGAGCTGTTTTTT
TRBJ1-3,-,TRBD1,TRBV29-1,CSVPEDGQGNSGNTIYF,TGCAGCGTCCCAGAGGATGGACAGGGAAACTCTGGAAACACCATATATTTT
TRBJ1-5,-,-,TRBV19,CASSILRGDSNQPQHF,TGTGCCAGTAGTATTCTTCGCGGCGATAGCAATCAGCCCCAGCATTTT
TRBJ2-7,-,TRBD1,TRBV27,CASSSPTGFHEQYF,TGTGCCAGCAGTTCGCCGACAGGGTTCCACGAGCAGTACTTC
TRBJ1-6,once,-,TRBV3-1/TRBV3-2,CASSQAAGAMLHF,TGTGCCAGCAGCCAAGCCGCAGGTGCTATGCTCCACTTT
TRBJ2-5,once,-,TRBV2,CASSERDNQETQYF,TGTGCCAGCAGTGAACGAGACAATCAAGAGACCCAGTACTTC
TRBJ1-1,-,TRBD1,TRBV7-8,CASSSRGNTEAFF,TGTGCCAGCAGCTCCAGGGGGAATACTGAAGCTTTCTTT
TRBJ2-1,-,TRBD2,TRBV5-8,CASSPTGTSGTELQFF,TGTGCCAGCAGCCCAACCGGGACTAGCGGGACAGAGCTCCAGTTCTTC
TRBJ1-1,-,-,TRBV7-9,CASSLESHIAFF,TGTGCCAGCAGCTTAGAATCGCACATAGCTTTCTTT
TRBJ1-6,-,TRBD1,TRBV5-1,CASSLQTGEKSHF,TGCGCCAGCAGCCTGCAGACAGGGGAAAAAAGCCACTTT
TRBJ2-5,-,-,TRBV5-8,CASSLGDTQQETQYF,TGTGCCAGCAGCTTGGGGGACACTCAACAAGAGACCCAGTACTTC
TRBJ1-1,-,-,TRBV2,CASRDPGGGNTEAFF,TGTGCCAGCAGAGATCCGGGAGGGGGAAACACTGAAGCTTTCTTT
TRBJ1-6,-,TRBD1,TRBV9,CASSPQGQTNSPLHF,TGTGCCAGCAGCCCCCAGGGACAGACTAATTCACCCCTCCACTTT
TRBJ2-1,-,-,TRBV12-3/TRBV12-4,CASTFYQHEQFF,TGTGCCAGCACTTTCTATCAACATGAGCAGTTCTTC
TRBJ2-1,-,-,TRBV2,CATHRGRVYNEQFF,TGTGCCACCCATCGCGGCAGGGTTTACAATGAGCAGTTCTTC
TRBJ2-1,-,TRBD1,TRBV18,CASSPLGQGSYNEQFF,TGTGCCAGCTCACCCCTGGGACAGGGATCCTACAATGAGCAGTTCTTC
TRBJ1-2,-,-,TRBV6-5,CASSYSTTGKWNGYTF,TGTGCCAGCAGTTACTCGACAACGGGGAAGTGGAATGGCTACACCTTC
TRBJ1-6,-,TRBD1,TRBV27,CASSWGDRRYNSPLHF,TGTGCCAGCAGTTGGGGGGACAGGAGGTACAATTCACCCCTCCACTTT
TRBJ1-1,-,-,TRBV5-6,CASRLRRPYNTEAFF,TGTGCCAGCAGGCTCCGGCGGCCATACAACACTGAAGCTTTCTTT
TRBJ2-5,-,-,TRBV3-1/TRBV3-2,CASSQEYSLSETQYF,TGTGCCAGCAGCCAAGAATATAGCTTGTCAGAGACCCAGTACTTC
TRBJ1-1,once,TRBD1,TRBV2,CASDRAGGLNTEAFF,TGTGCCAGCGACCGTGCAGGGGGGTTGAACACTGAAGCTTTCTTT